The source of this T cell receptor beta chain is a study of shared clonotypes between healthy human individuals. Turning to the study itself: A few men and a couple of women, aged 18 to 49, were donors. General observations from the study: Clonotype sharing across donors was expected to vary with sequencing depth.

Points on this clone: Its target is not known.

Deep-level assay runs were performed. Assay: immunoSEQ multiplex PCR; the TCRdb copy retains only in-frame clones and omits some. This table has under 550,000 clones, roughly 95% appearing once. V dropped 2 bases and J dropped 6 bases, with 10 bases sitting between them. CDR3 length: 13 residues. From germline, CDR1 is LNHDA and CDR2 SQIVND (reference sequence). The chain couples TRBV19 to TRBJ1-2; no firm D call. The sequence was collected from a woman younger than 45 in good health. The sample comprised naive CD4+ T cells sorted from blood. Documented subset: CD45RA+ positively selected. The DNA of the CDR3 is TGTGCCAGTAGTATAAGGCGGTCTCATGGCTACACCTTC. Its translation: CASSIRRSHGYTF.